This record looks at one T cell receptor (beta chain) sequence and its context. This record comes from a study of CD4 and CD8 cells across lung adenocarcinoma regions. TCRdb re-called the PCR reads with MiXCR, one entry per CDR3 protein. Among under 2,500 distinct CDR3 sequences, roughly two thirds were seen once, and the ten largest hold roughly 21%. Localized lung adenocarcinoma, a non-small cell lung cancer, affected the donors. Germline V gives CDR1 WNHNN, CDR2 SYGVQD (reference sequence). V shed 0 bases and J shed 9 bases, with 21 bases lying between them. This CDR3 contains 17 residues. This TCR derives from a female donor with lung adenocarcinoma. The CD4 and CD8 labels of this study may be unreliable. The specimen was CD4+ T cells from the center of a lung tumor. The chain uses TRBV10-1 and TRBJ2-1; D is possibly TRBD1 (6 bases). The CDR3 DNA sequence: TGCGCCAGCAGTGAGTCTACAGGGTCAGGGAAGTTGGGTGAGCAGTTCTTC. It translates to CASSESTGSGKLGEQFF.